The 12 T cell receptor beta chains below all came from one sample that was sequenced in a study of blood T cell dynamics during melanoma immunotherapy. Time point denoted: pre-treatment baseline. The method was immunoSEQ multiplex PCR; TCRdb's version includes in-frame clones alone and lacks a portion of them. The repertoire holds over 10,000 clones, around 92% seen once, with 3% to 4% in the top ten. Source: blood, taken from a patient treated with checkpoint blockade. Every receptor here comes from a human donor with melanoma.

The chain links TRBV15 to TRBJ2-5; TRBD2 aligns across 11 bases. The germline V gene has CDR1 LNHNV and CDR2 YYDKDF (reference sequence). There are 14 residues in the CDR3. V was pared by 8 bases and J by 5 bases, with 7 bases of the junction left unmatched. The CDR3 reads CATGLAGGGETQYF. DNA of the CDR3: TGTGCCACCGGGCTAGCGGGAGGAGGTGAGACCCAGTACTTC.

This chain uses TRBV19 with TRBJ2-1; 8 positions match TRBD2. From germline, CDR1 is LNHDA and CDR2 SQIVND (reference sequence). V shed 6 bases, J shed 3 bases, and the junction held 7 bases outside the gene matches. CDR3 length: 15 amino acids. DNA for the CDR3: TGTGCCAGTAGCCGCACTAGCGGAGTCTACAATGAGCAGTTCTTC. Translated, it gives CASSRTSGVYNEQFF.

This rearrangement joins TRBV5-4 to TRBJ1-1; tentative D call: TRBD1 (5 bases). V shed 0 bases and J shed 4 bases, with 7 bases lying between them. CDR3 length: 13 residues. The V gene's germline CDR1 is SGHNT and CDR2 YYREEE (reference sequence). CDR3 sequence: CASSLGGSTEAFF. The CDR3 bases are TGTGCCAGCAGCTTGGGGGGGAGCACTGAAGCTTTCTTT.

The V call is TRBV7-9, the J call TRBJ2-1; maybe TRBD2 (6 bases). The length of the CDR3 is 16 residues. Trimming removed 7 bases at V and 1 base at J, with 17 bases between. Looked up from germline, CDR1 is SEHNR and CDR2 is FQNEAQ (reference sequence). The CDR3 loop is CASKREGRGSYNEQFF. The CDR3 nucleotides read TGTGCCAGCAAACGTGAGGGGCGGGGTTCCTACAATGAGCAGTTCTTC.

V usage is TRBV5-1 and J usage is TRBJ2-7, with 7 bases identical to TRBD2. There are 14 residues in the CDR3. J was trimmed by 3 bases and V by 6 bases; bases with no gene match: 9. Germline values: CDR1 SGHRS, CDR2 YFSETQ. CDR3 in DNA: TGCGCCAGCACCAGATGGGAGGGAAACTACGAGCAGTACTTC. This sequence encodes CASTRWEGNYEQYF.

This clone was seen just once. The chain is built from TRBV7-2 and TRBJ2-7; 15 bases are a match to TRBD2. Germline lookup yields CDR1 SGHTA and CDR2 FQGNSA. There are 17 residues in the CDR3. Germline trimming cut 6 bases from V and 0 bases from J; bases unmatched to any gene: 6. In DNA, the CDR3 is TGTGCCAGCAGTCTTGGGGGACTAGCGGGAGGCTCCTACGAGCAGTACTTC. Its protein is CASSLGGLAGGSYEQYF.

DNA of the CDR3: TGTGCCAGCAGTTTAATCCCTAGCGGGAGAATAATTGAGCAGTTCTTC. Its protein is CASSLIPSGRIIEQFF. The J gene is TRBJ2-1, the V gene TRBV27; 10 nucleotides align to TRBD2. Germline V lookup: CDR1 MNHEY, CDR2 SMNVEV (reference sequence). The CDR3 sequence is 16 residues long. Trimming cost V 2 bases and J 9 bases; bases outside gene matches: 10.

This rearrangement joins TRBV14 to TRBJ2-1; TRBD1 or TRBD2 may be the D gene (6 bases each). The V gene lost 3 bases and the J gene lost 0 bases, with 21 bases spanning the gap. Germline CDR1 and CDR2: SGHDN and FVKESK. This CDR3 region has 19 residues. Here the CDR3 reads CASSHPGGGGSSSYNEQFF. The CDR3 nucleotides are TGTGCCAGCAGCCACCCGGGCGGAGGGGGTTCGAGCTCCTACAATGAGCAGTTCTTC.

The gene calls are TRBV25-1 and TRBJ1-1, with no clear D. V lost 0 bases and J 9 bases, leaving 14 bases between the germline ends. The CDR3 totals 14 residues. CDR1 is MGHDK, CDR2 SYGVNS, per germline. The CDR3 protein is CASSEYKSPAKAFF. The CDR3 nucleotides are TGTGCCAGCAGTGAATATAAGAGCCCGGCGAAAGCTTTCTTT.

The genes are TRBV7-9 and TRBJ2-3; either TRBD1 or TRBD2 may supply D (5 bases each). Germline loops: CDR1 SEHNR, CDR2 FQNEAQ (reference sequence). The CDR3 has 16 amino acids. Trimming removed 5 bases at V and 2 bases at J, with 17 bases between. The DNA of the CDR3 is TGTGCCAGCAGCCCCGGGACCGGCCTGAACACAGATACGCAGTATTTT. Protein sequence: CASSPGTGLNTDTQYF.

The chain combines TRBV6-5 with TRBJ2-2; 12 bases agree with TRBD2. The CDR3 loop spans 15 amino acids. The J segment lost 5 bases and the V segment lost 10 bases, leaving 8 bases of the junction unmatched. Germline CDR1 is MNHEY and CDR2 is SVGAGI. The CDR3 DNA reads TGTGCCACCTCTAGCGGGAGGGCCAGGACCGGGGAGCTGTTTTTT. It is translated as CATSSGRARTGELFF.

CDR3 loop: CASSDRQGKRLSNQPQHF. The CDR3 region has the DNA TGTGCCAGCAGTGACCGACAGGGGAAGCGCTTGAGCAATCAGCCCCAGCATTTT. This chain connects TRBV6-4 to TRBJ1-5; 8 bases line up with TRBD1. Losses at the gene ends were 2 bases for V and 1 base for J; bases not matched to a gene: 10. Germline CDR1 is MRHNA and CDR2 is SNTAGT. The CDR3 sequence is 18 residues long.